The clone carrying this T cell receptor beta chain came up many times. What it binds is unknown. The sample originates from a study of Graves' ophthalmopathy and Graves' hyperthyroidism. On the study more broadly: There was a collection of peripheral blood at initial diagnosis, before any treatment. General observations from the study: The study's model predicted ophthalmopathy progression at roughly 64% sensitivity and 72% to 85% specificity.

Moderate-to-severe activity, CAS ≥3, NOSPECS ≥4 and duration under 3 months were recorded for donors with ophthalmopathy. Clinical symptoms and serum thyroxine were used for diagnosis; TRAb, thyroid ultrasound and orbital computed tomography were also relied on. Transcripts of RNA were the source for amplifying TCR beta CDR3 regions. After a first-round RT-PCR with HTBI primers, a second-round multiplex PCR was run. TCRdb recomputed calls from the multiplex PCR reads with MiXCR, one row per CDR3 protein. This sample has about 480,000 distinct CDR3 sequences, with around 14% found just once. The V end lost 3 bases, the J end lost 2 bases, and 7 bases lay between the germline ends. The V gene's germline CDR1 is SQVTM and CDR2 ANQGSEA. This CDR3 spans 12 amino acids.

Sequences were obtained from blood. This sequence was found in a woman in her twenties or thirties with Graves' ophthalmopathy. The chain links TRBV29-1 to TRBJ2-5; D is ambiguous. CDR3 protein: CSVEVPQETQYF. The CDR3 bases are TGCAGCGTTGAGGTACCTCAAGAGACCCAGTACTTC.